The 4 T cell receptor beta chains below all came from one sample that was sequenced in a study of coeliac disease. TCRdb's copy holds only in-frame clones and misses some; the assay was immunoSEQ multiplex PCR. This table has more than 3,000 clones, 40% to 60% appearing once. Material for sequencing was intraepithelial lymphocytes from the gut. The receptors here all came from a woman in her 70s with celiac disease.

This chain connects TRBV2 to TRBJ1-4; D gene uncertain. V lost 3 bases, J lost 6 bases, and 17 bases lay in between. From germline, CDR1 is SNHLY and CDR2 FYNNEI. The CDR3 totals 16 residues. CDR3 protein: CASSDRTFDPDEKLFF. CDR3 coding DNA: TGTGCCAGCAGTGACAGGACTTTCGATCCGGATGAAAAACTGTTTTTT.

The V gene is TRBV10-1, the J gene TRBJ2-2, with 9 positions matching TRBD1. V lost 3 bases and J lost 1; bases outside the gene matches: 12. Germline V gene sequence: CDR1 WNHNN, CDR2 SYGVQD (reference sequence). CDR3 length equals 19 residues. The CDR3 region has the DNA TGCGCCAGCAGTGACCCCGGGACAGGGTCAGACTTGAACACCGGGGAGCTGTTTTTT. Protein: CASSDPGTGSDLNTGELFF.

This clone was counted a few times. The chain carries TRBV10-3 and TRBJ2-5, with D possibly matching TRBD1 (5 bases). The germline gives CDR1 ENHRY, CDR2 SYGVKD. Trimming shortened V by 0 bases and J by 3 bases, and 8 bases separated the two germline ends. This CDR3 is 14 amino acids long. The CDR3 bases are TGTGCCATCAGTGAGTCGATGACAGAAGAGACCCAGTACTTC. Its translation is CAISESMTEETQYF.

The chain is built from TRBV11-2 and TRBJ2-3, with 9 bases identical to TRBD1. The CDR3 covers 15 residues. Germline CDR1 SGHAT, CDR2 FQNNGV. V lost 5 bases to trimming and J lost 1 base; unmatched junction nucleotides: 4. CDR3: CASSDRGRRTDTQYF. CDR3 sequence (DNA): TGTGCCAGCAGCGACAGGGGGAGACGCACAGATACGCAGTATTTT.